This T cell receptor (beta chain) was obtained from a study of T-cell memory formation after mild COVID-19 (dated by TCRdb to the early 2020s). Background for the entire study: TCR sequence clusters from the two donors were found to be largely donor specific. In two donors, T-cell clones that expanded and contracted after mild COVID-19 were followed by sequencing TCRalpha and TCRbeta repertoires longitudinally. The cohort was made up of two young adult volunteers, one female and one male, who were previously healthy. What the study reported, not specific to this receptor: The second-wave clones that peaked on day 37 were not confirmed to be SARS-CoV-2 specific. The detection of some responding clones in pre-infection memory suggests that pre-existing cross-reactive memory T cells joined the SARS-CoV-2 response. Contracting CD4+ clones were found mainly in CM and EM memory subsets, while CD8+ clones were enriched in EMRA. The study included only two mild cases, and larger cohorts that include severe cases with pre-infection samples were judged to be necessary. Clones that contracted from day 15 to 85 showed balanced CD4/CD8 phenotypes, whereas a second wave of clones that expanded from day 15 to 37 leaned towards CD4+.

Ficoll-Paque density gradient centrifugation was the method used to isolate PBMCs. Reading the germline V gene gives CDR1 SGHTA and CDR2 FQGNSA. The cysteine opens and the phenylalanine closes a CDR3 of 14 amino acids. The sequence is cut down to CDR3 DNA, 42 bases in frame from base 1. V loses 2 bases of germline sequence and J loses 7 bases, and the interval between the two ends is 14 bases. This clonotype appeared many times. Its target antigen remains unknown. Base-call qualities are not available, and no considerably larger clone is one nucleotide away. TCRdb shows the sequencer as Illumina NovaSeq 6000. Using 5'RACE with constant-segment primers, TCRalpha and TCRbeta cDNA libraries were constructed, with sample barcodes and unique molecular identifiers added in the process. Trizol reagent was used to extract RNA from every sample. Libraries were amplified in two PCR steps, with a second sample barcode and Illumina TruSeq adapters added in the second step. Sequencing of the libraries was done on an Illumina NovaSeq, producing 2 x 150 bp paired-end reads. Processing in the source paper ran as follows. With migec v1.2.7, reads were demultiplexed and then collapsed into UMI-guided consensus sequences. With mixcr v2.1.11, UMI consensuses were aligned to TRA and TRB V and J templates and assembled into clonotypes. Expanded or contracted clonotypes were those called significant by both edgeR and NoisET, with noise models trained on biological replicates. For edgeR calls, the thresholds were a false discovery rate-adjusted p below 0.01 and a log2 fold-change of 1. PCA with hierarchical clustering of max-normalized trajectories of the 1000 most abundant clonotypes was used as exploratory dynamics analysis. The CD4 or CD8 phenotype of responding clones was assigned using the separately sequenced CD4+ and CD8+ repertoires. TCRdb reprocessing: public reads trimmed at Q25 with fastp, clones called with MiXCR, in-frame beta chains kept. Identical CDR3 proteins give one entry, which carries the most common genes and DNA. What appears here as the V and J calls and clone size reflects TCRdb's work, not the paper's. This sample has some 210,000 distinct CDR3 sequences in its table, and over 9.5% of those were observed once. Of the sample, approximately 3% falls within the top ten clones.

What was sequenced was PBMCs or a T cell subset sorted from them (not recorded which). Recombination connected TRBV7-2 to TRBJ1-2; TRBD1 is possibly the D segment (5 matching bases). The receptor was derived from a man between 18 and 35 years old who had mild COVID-19 (a few samples of this study predate the infection). The sample titles of this study are shuffled in the database, so cell type and time point are left out; the donor was told from shared clones. The base sequence is TGTGCCAGCAGCTTAAATGGAGGGGATGGTGGCTACACCTTC. Protein translation: CASSLNGGDGGYTF.